What follows is one T cell receptor (beta chain) and its context. The CDR3 spans 15 residues. The ends lost 3 bases at V and 8 bases at J; junction bases unmatched: 5. From germline, CDR1 is SGHAT and CDR2 FQNNGV. The source of the sample is a study of blood T cell repertoires in COVID-19. The repertoire was sequenced with immunoSEQ multiplex PCR; TCRdb's copy has only in-frame clones and lacks some. In the table there are about 160,000 clones, around 81% of which are singletons. Source material: peripheral blood. This TCR was sampled from a man aged 70 or older who had recovered from COVID-19. The chain couples TRBV11-2 to TRBJ2-1; 12 nucleotides align to TRBD2. Written as DNA, the CDR3 is TGTGCCAGCAGCTTCCAGCTAGCGGGAGGGCATGAGCAGTTCTTC. Its translation: CASSFQLAGGHEQFF.